This T cell receptor beta chain was captured by sequencing in a study of blood T cells in healthy people across ages. General study points: Across the age range, TCR beta diversity per million T cells fell in a roughly linear way. Among long-lived donors, naive CD4+ cells were more numerous and diversity higher than in aged donors.

Using a J-beta primer mix together with a sample-barcoded 5' primer, a second PCR was run for about 7 to 12 cycles. Individual samples furnished no less than 3 million CDR3-containing paired-end reads apiece. TCRdb re-called the 5' RACE reads with MiXCR, one entry per CDR3 protein. The sample lists approximately 600,000 distinct CDR3 sequences; about 53% were seen once. On this clonotype: What it binds is unknown.

The sequence was collected from a man aged 55 to 70 in good health. Sequencing used blood.

The CDR3 coding sequence is TGTGCCAGCTCACCGGTACACGGGCGGGGGGGAGACAATGAGCAGTTCTTC. Amino acids: CASSPVHGRGGDNEQFF. This chain joins TRBV18 and TRBJ2-1; TRBD2 aligns across 9 bases. The CDR3 loop spans 17 amino acids. Germline V gene sequence: CDR1 KGHSH, CDR2 LQKENI. With V trimmed by 3 bases and J by 5 bases, 11 bases remained unmatched.